One sample yielded the 21 T cell receptor beta chains listed below, sequenced in a study of T cells in localized non-small cell lung cancer. TCRdb's copy holds only in-frame clones and misses some; the assay was immunoSEQ multiplex PCR. The data hold about 17,000 clones, with 90% observed a single time. Sequenced material: peripheral blood mononuclear cells, taken before any cancer treatment. The source is a woman aged 35-70 years with stage III lung adenocarcinoma.

The rearrangement joins TRBV19 to TRBJ1-5; the D is unclear. The CDR3 has 13 residues. With 3 bases removed from V and 5 bases from J, the gap between germline ends came to 8 bases. CDR1 is LNHDA, CDR2 SQIVND, per germline (reference sequence). For the CDR3, the DNA is TGTGCCAGTAGTATTGGGTGGGATCAGCCCCAGCATTTT. As protein: CASSIGWDQPQHF.

The V call is TRBV4-1, the J call TRBJ1-6, with D unclear. Trimming removed 0 bases from V and 1 base from J, with 10 bases in between. There are 17 residues in the CDR3. Germline lookup yields CDR1 MGHRA and CDR2 YSYEKL. The CDR3 reads CASSQDEVRSYNSPLHF. The CDR3 DNA follows: TGCGCCAGCAGCCAAGACGAGGTTCGGTCCTATAATTCACCCCTCCACTTT.

The chain carries TRBV6-1 and TRBJ2-7; D might be TRBD1 or TRBD2, each matching 5 bases. The CDR3 covers 11 residues. Germline V gene data show CDR1 as MNHNS and CDR2 as SASEGT. V lost 2 bases to trimming and J lost 12 bases, with 11 bases between them. The CDR3 bases are TGTGCCAGCAGTGAAAGGGACCGTCGGTACTTC. Its protein is CASSERDRRYF.

The V and J genes are TRBV28 and TRBJ1-3; D may be TRBD1 (6 bases). CDR3 size: 14 residues. Deletions cut 8 bases from V and 0 bases from J, with 11 bases between. Germline CDR1 and CDR2: MDHEN and SYDVKM. CDR3: CASGVGASGNTIYF. The CDR3 DNA reads as TGTGCCAGCGGGGTGGGGGCCTCTGGAAACACCATATATTTT.

The genes are TRBV6-5 and TRBJ2-1, with D possibly matching TRBD2 (5 bases). Deletions cut 10 bases from V and 3 bases from J, with 19 bases between. The CDR3 length is 15 residues. Germline V gene sequence: CDR1 MNHEY, CDR2 SVGAGI. CDR3 nucleotide sequence: TGTGCCACCAGGATAAGCCGGAGGTTCTACAATGAGCAGTTCTTC. Residues: CATRISRRFYNEQFF.

V and J are TRBV5-4 and TRBJ2-5; 12 bases line up with TRBD2. Germline V gene lookup returns CDR1 SGHNT and CDR2 YYREEE (reference sequence). Trimming cost V 4 bases and J 5 bases; bases outside gene matches: 9. CDR3 size: 16 residues. CDR3 DNA: TGTGCCAGCAGCAGTCGACTAGCGGGGGCACACGAGACCCAGTACTTC. This translates into CASSSRLAGAHETQYF.

This clone was found once. This chain connects TRBV6-1 to TRBJ1-5; D is unclear. CDR1 is MNHNS, CDR2 SASEGT, per germline. The CDR3 is 14 residues long. The V gene lost 1 base and the J gene lost 9 bases, with 13 bases spanning the gap. The CDR3 protein is CASSEGSAPSPQHF. The CDR3, as DNA: TGTGCCAGCAGTGAAGGGTCCGCTCCCTCGCCCCAGCATTTT.

As DNA, the CDR3 is TGTGCCAGCAGCTTAAACTTAATCGGGACAGCTAATGAAAAACTGTTTTTT. It yields the protein CASSLNLIGTANEKLFF. The chain carries TRBV7-2 and TRBJ1-4, with 7 bases lining up with TRBD1. The V and J ends lost 2 bases and 3 bases, in that order; junction bases with no gene match: 9. The CDR3 contains 17 residues. Per germline, CDR1 SGHTA and CDR2 FQGNSA.

This sequence joins TRBV28 and TRBJ2-3, with D hard to call. With 3 bases removed from V and 7 bases from J, the gap between germline ends came to 5 bases. CDR1 MDHEN and CDR2 SYDVKM come from the germline V gene. The CDR3 sequence is 11 residues long. As DNA, the CDR3 is TGTGCCAGCAGTTTCGGCTATACGCAGTATTTT. This encodes CASSFGYTQYF.

The genes are TRBV7-8 and TRBJ1-6; D may be TRBD1 (5 bases). CDR1 is SGHVS and CDR2 is FQNEAQ in the germline V gene. This CDR3 region has 13 residues. Trimming took 0 bases from V and 12 from J, leaving 9 bases between them. CDR3 bases: TGTGCCAGCAGCTTAGCGTTAAGGGGACCCCTCCACTTT. Protein: CASSLALRGPLHF.

The chain couples TRBV15 to TRBJ1-4; 7 bases are a match to TRBD1. Trimming took 0 bases from V and 8 from J; bases not matched to a gene: 6. The CDR3 is made up of 15 amino acids. The germline V gene has CDR1 LNHNV and CDR2 YYDKDF (reference sequence). CDR3 in amino acids: CATSRDQRDSEKLFF. The CDR3 DNA sequence: TGTGCCACCAGCAGAGATCAAAGGGACAGCGAAAAACTGTTTTTT.

The V and J genes are TRBV2 and TRBJ1-2; D is ambiguous. CDR3 length: 16 residues. V shed 6 bases and J shed 0 bases, with 17 bases lying between them. Germline V gene lookup returns CDR1 SNHLY and CDR2 FYNNEI. CDR3 residues: CASRPIGREANYGYTF. The CDR3 DNA reads as TGTGCCAGCAGACCCATCGGGAGGGAGGCTAACTATGGCTACACCTTC.

This chain links TRBV13 with TRBJ2-1, with 8 bases lining up with TRBD2. This CDR3 comprises 12 residues. In germline, CDR1 is PRHDT, CDR2 FYEKMQ (reference sequence). The V segment lost 6 bases and the J segment 9 bases; nucleotides outside the gene matches: 4. The CDR3 DNA reads as TGTGCCAGCAGGCCAGCGGGAGTTGAGCAGTTCTTC. It codes for CASRPAGVEQFF. Variable domain in full (rest from reference TRBV13 and TRBJ2-1): AAGVIQSPRHLIKEKRETATLKCYPIPRHDTVYWYQQGPGQDPQFLISFYEKMQSDKGSIPDRFSAQQFSDYHSELNMSSLELGDSALYFCASRPAGVEQFFGPGTRLTVL.

The table lists this clone with a count of one. The chain recombines TRBV4-1 with TRBJ2-2, with a tentative D call TRBD2 (5 bases). This CDR3 region has 15 residues. Per the germline V gene, CDR1 is MGHRA and CDR2 is YSYEKL. V was shortened by 0 bases and J by 7 bases, with 12 bases between the two germline ends. The CDR3 sequence: CASSQDSADVGELFF. The CDR3 nucleotides read TGCGCCAGCAGCCAAGATAGCGCAGACGTCGGGGAGCTGTTTTTT.

J is TRBJ2-7 and V is TRBV9; D is unclear. The ends were cut back, 4 bases at V and 2 bases at J, with 16 bases in the middle. CDR1 and CDR2 from the germline V gene are SGDLS and YYNGEE. The CDR3 contains 15 residues. CDR3 in DNA: TGTGCCAGCAGCACCAGTACCGGATCCGCCTACGAGCAGTACTTC. Protein product: CASSTSTGSAYEQYF.

The J gene is TRBJ2-7, the V gene TRBV19; possibly TRBD1 or TRBD2 for D (6 bases each). The CDR3 sequence is 16 residues long. Trimming pared 7 bases from V and 10 bases from J, leaving 29 bases between. Germline-derived CDR1 and CDR2 are LNHDA and SQIVND (reference sequence). CDR3 region: CASKKVSSGGGTSQYF. The CDR3 bases are TGTGCCAGTAAAAAAGTCTCGTCCGGGGGCGGTACGTCTCAGTACTTC.

J is TRBJ2-1 and V is TRBV2; maybe TRBD2 (6 bases). The V and J ends lost 6 bases and 12 bases respectively, with 15 bases between them. The CDR3 consists of 12 residues. Germline-derived CDR1 and CDR2 are SNHLY and FYNNEI. In nucleotides, the CDR3 is TGTGCCAGCAGCGGGACTCTCCCCGTGCAGTTCTTC. Amino acid sequence: CASSGTLPVQFF.

The chain links TRBV6-5 to TRBJ1-3; D is unclear. The germline V and J ends were trimmed by 6 bases and 4 bases, with 10 bases remaining between them. Germline assignment: CDR1 MNHEY and CDR2 SVGAGI. The CDR3 has 13 amino acids. For the CDR3, the DNA is TGTGCCAGCAGCCTCGTCCGAGGAAACACCATATATTTT. It specifies CASSLVRGNTIYF.

This clone was seen once. DNA for the CDR3: TGTGCCAGCAGGGCGACAGGGGTCCATGAGCAGTTCTTC. Its translation: CASRATGVHEQFF. V and J are TRBV7-8 and TRBJ2-1, with TRBD1 matching over 8 bases. The length of the CDR3 is 13 residues. V lost 6 bases and J lost 8; bases outside the gene matches: 6. CDR1 and CDR2 (germline): SGHVS, FQNEAQ.

Comments on this clone: One end of the junction varies from germline; a read error may be responsible. V gene TRBV14 combines with J gene TRBJ2-1, with D uncertain. The germline V gene encodes CDR1 SGHDN and CDR2 FVKESK. The CDR3 is 12 amino acids. The CDR3 bases are TGTGCCAGCAGCCAAGATTTCGAGTCCCAGATCTTC. As protein: CASSQDFESQIF.

A remark on this clone: No conserved phenylalanine or tryptophan ends this CDR3, so it is likely a read error. The DNA is omitted, as the CDR3 cannot be located on it reliably, and the CDR3 follows TCRdb's listing. V gene TRBV6-1 combines with J gene TRBJ2-7; the D call of TRBD1 is as the table states it, not checked on the DNA. Germline V CDR1 and CDR2: MNHNS, SASEGT. The CDR3 is 12 amino acids in total, end residues counted. This chain's CDR3 is CASSQARDRVYL.